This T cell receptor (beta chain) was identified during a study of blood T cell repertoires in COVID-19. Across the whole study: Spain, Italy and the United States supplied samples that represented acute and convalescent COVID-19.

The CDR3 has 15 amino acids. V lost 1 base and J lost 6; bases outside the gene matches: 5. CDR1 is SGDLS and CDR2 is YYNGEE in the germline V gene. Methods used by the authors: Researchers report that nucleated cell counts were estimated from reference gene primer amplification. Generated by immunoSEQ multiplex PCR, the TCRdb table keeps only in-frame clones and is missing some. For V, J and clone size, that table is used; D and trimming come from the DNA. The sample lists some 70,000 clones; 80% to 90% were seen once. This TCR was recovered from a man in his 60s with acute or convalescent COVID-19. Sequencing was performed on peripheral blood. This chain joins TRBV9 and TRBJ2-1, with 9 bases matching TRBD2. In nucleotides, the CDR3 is TGTGCCAGCAGCGTATTGGCGGGAGGGGGCAATGAGCAGTTCTTC. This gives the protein CASSVLAGGGNEQFF.